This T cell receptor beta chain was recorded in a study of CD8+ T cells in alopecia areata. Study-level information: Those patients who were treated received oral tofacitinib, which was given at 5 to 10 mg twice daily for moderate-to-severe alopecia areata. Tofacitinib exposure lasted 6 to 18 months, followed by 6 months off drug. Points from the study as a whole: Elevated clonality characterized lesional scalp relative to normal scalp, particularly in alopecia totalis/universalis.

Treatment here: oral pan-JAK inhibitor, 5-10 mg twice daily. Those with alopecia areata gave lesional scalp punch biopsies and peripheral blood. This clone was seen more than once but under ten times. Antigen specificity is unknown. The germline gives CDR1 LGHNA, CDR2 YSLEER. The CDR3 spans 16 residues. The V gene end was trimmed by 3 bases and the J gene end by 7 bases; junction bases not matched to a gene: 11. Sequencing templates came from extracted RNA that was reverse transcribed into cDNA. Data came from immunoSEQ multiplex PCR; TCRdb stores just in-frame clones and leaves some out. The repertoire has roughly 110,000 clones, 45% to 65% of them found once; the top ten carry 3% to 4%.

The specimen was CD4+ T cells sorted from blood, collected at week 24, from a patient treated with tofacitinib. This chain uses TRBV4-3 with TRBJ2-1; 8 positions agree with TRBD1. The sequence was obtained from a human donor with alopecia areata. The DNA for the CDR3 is TGCGCCAGCAGCCACCCCCGGGCAGGGGGCATTAATGAGCAGTTCTTC. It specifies CASSHPRAGGINEQFF.